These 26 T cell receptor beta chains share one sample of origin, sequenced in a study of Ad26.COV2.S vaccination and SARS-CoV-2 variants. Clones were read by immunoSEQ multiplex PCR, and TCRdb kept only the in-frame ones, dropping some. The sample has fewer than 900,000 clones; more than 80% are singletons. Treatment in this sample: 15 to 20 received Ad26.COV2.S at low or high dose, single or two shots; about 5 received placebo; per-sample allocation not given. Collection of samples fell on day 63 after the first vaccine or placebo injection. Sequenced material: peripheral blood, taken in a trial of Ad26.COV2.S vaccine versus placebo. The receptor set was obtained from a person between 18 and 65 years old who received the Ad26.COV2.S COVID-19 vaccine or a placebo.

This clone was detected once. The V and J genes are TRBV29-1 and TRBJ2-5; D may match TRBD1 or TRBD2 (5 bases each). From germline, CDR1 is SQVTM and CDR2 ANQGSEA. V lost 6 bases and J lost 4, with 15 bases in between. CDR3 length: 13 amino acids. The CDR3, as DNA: TGCAGCGTGGAGAGGCCGGGACCAGAGACCCAGTACTTC. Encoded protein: CSVERPGPETQYF.

For the CDR3, the DNA is TGTGCCAGCAGCCGTGGGGACAGGAAGTATGGCTACACCTTC. Protein product: CASSRGDRKYGYTF. The chain carries TRBV3-1 (or the pseudogene TRBV3-2) and TRBJ1-2; 8 bases match TRBD1. Trimming removed 4 bases from V and 5 bases from J; junction bases left unmatched: 6. This CDR3 has 14 amino acids. Germline CDR1 and CDR2: LGHDT and YNNKEL (reference sequence).

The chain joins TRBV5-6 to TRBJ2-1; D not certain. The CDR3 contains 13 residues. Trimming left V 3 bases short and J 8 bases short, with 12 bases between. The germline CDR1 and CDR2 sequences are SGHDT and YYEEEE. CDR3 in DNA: TGTGCCAGCAGCTCCTTTTTGCGGCATGAGCAGTTCTTC. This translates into CASSSFLRHEQFF.

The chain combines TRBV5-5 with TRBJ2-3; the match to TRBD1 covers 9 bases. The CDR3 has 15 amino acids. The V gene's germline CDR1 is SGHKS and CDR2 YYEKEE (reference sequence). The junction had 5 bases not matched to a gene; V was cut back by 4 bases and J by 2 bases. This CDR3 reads CASSPGQGNTDTQYF. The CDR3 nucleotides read TGTGCCAGCAGCCCCGGACAGGGGAACACAGATACGCAGTATTTT. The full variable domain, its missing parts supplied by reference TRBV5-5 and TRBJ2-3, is DAGVTQSPTHLIKTRGQQVTLRCSPISGHKSVSWYQQVLGQGPQFIFQYYEKEERGRGNFPDRFSARQFPNYSSELNVNALLLGDSALYLCASSPGQGNTDTQYFGPGTRLTVL.

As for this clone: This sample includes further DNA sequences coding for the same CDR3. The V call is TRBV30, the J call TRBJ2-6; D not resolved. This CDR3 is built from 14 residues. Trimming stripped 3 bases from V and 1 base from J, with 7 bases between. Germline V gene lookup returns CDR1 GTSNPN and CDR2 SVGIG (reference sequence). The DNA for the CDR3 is TGTGCCTGGAGAGGAGTTTCTGGGGCCAACGTCCTGACTTTC. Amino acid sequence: CAWRGVSGANVLTF.

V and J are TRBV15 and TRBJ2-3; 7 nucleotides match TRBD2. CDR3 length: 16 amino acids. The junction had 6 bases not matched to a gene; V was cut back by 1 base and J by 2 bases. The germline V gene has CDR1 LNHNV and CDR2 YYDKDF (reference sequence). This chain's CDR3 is CATSRGGGWTTDTQYF. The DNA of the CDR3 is TGTGCCACCAGCAGAGGGGGGGGTTGGACCACAGATACGCAGTATTTT. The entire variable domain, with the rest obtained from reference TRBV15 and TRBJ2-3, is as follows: DAMVIQNPRYQVTQFGKPVTLSCSQTLNHNVMYWYQQKSSQAPKLLFHYYDKDFNNEADTPDNFQSRRPNTSFCFLDIRSPGLGDTAMYLCATSRGGGWTTDTQYFGPGTRLTVL.

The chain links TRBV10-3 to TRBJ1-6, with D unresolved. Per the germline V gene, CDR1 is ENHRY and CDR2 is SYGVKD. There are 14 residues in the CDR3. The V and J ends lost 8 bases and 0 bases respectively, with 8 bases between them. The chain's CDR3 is CAISGSSYNSPLHF. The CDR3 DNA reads TGTGCCATCTCGGGGAGCTCCTATAATTCACCCCTCCACTTT.

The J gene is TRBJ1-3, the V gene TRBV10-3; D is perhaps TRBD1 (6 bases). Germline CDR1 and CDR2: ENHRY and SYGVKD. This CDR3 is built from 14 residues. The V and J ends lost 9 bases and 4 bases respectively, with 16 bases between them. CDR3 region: CAMTQTGTGNTIYF. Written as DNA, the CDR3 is TGTGCCATGACTCAAACAGGGACCGGAAACACCATATATTTT.

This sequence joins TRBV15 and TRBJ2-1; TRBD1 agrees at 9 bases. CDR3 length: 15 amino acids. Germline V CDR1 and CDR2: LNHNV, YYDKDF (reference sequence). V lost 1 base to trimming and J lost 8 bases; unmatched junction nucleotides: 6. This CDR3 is CATSRGGQGGDEQFF. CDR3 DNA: TGTGCCACCAGCAGAGGGGGACAGGGAGGGGATGAGCAGTTCTTC. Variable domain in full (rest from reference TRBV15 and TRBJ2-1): DAMVIQNPRYQVTQFGKPVTLSCSQTLNHNVMYWYQQKSSQAPKLLFHYYDKDFNNEADTPDNFQSRRPNTSFCFLDIRSPGLGDTAMYLCATSRGGQGGDEQFFGPGTRLTVL.

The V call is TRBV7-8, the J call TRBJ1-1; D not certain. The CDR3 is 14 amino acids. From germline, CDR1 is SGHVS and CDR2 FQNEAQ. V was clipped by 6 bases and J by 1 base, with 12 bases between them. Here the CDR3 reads CASSIYSKNTEAFF. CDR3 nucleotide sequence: TGTGCCAGCAGTATCTACTCGAAGAACACTGAAGCTTTCTTT.

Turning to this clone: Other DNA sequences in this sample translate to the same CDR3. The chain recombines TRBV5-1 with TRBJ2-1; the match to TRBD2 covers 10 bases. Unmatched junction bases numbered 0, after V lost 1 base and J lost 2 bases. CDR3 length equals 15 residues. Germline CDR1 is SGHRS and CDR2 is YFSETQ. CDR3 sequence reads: CASSLLAGAYNEQFF. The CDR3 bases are TGCGCCAGCAGCTTGCTAGCGGGGGCCTACAATGAGCAGTTCTTC.

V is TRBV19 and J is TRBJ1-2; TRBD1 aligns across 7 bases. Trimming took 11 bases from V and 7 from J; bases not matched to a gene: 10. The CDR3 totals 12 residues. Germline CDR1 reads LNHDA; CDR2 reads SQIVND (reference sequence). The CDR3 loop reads CAGRQGDSGYTF. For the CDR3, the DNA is TGTGCCGGAAGACAGGGAGACAGTGGCTACACCTTC.

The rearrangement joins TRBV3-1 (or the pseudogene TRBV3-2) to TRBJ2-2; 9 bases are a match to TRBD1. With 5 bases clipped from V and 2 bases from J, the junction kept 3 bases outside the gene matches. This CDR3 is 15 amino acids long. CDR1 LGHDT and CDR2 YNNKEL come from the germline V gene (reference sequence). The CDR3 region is CASSTTGGNTGELFF. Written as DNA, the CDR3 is TGTGCCAGCAGCACGACAGGGGGAAACACCGGGGAGCTGTTTTTT.

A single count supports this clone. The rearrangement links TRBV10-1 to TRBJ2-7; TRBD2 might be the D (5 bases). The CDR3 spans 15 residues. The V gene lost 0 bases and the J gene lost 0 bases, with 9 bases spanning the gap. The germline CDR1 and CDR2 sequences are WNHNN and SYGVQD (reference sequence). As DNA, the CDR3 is TGCGCCAGCAGTGAGTCGATGAGGGACTCCTACGAGCAGTACTTC. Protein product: CASSESMRDSYEQYF.

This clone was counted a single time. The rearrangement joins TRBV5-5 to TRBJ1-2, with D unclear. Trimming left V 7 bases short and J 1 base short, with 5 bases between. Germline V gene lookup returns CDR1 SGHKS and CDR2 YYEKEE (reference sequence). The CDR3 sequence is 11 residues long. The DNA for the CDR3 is TGTGCCAGCCGCAGTAACTATGGCTACACCTTC. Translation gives CASRSNYGYTF.

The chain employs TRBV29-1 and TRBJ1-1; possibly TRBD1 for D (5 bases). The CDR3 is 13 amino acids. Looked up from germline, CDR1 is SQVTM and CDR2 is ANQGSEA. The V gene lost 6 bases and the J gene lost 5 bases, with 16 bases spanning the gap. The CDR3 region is CSVGRSGKTEAFF. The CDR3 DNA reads TGCAGCGTGGGGAGATCAGGGAAAACTGAAGCTTTCTTT.

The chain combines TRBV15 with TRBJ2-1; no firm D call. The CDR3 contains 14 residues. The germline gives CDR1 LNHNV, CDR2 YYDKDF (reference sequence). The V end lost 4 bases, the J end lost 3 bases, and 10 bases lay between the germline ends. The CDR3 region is CATSKVGFYNEQFF. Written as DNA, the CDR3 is TGTGCCACCAGCAAGGTCGGCTTCTACAATGAGCAGTTCTTC.

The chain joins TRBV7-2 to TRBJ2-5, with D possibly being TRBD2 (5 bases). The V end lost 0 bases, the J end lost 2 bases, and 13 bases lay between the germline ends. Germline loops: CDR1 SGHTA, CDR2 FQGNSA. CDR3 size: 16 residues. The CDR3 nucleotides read TGTGCCAGCAGCTTAGCGCTCTCCAGACTACAAGAGACCCAGTACTTC. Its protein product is CASSLALSRLQETQYF.

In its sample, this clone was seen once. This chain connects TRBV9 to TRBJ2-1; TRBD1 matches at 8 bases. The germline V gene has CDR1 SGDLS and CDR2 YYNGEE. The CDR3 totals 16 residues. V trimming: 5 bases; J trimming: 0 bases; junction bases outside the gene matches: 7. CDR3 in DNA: TGTGCCAGCAGTCATACAGGGGGGAGCTCCTACAATGAGCAGTTCTTC. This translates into CASSHTGGSSYNEQFF.

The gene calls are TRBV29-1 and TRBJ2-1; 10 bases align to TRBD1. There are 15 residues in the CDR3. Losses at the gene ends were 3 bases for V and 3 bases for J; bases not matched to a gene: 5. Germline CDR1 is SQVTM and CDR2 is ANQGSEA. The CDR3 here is CSVDTGTGVYNEQFF. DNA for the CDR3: TGCAGCGTTGACACCGGGACAGGGGTCTACAATGAGCAGTTCTTC.

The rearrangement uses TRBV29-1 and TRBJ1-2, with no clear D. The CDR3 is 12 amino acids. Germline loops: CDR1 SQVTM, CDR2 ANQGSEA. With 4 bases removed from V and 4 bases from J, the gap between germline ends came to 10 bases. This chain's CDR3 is CSVGQDRYGYTF. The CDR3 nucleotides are TGCAGCGTTGGGCAGGATCGCTATGGCTACACCTTC.

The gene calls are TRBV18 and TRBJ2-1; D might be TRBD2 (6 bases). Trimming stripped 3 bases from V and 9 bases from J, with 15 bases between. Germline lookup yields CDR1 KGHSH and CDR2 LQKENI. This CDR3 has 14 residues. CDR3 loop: CASSPALAQGEQFF. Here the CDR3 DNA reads TGTGCCAGCTCACCCGCGCTAGCGCAGGGTGAGCAGTTCTTC.

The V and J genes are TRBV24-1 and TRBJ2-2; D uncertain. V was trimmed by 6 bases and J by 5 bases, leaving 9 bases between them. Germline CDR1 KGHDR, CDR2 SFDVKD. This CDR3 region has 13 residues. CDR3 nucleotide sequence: TGTGCCACCAGTAAACAGCCGACCGGGGAGCTGTTTTTT. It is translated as CATSKQPTGELFF.

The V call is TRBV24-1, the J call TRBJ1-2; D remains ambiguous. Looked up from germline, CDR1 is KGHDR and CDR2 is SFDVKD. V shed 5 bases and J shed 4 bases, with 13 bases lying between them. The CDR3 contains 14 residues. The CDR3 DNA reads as TGTGCCACCAGTGGTGCGGGCCAGTCCTATGGCTACACCTTC. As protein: CATSGAGQSYGYTF.

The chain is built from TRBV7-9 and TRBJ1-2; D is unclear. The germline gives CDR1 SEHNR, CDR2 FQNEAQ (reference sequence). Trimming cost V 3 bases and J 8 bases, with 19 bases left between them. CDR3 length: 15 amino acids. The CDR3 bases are TGTGCCAGCAGCTTTTCCCCCCGGGGTCAGAAAGGCTACACCTTC. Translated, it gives CASSFSPRGQKGYTF.

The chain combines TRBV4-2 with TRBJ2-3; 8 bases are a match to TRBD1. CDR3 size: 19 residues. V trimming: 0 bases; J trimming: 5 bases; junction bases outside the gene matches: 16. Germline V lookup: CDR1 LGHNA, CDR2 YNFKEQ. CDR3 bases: TGTGCCAGCAGCCAAGACGGGCAGGGGGCAAGACAAACACAAGATACGCAGTATTTT. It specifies CASSQDGQGARQTQDTQYF.